The entry that follows covers one T cell receptor (beta chain) sequence. Its antigen is unidentified. 60 Vbeta and 13 Jbeta primers were used in PCR. TCRdb's table, derived via immunoSEQ multiplex PCR, lists solely in-frame clones and lacks some. The sample has about 110,000 clones; less than 85% are singletons. The CDR3 has 15 amino acids. The germline V gene encodes CDR1 MNHEY and CDR2 SVGAGI. Unmatched junction bases numbered 5, after V lost 2 bases and J lost 5 bases. The data stem from a study of cytomegalovirus exposure and HLA in healthy donors. Study-level findings and limits: A later analysis linked a missense DCLRE1C variant to TCR beta V- and J-gene trimming.

The sequenced sample was PBMCs. The gene calls are TRBV6-5 and TRBJ2-3; the match to TRBD2 covers 9 bases. This clonotype was sampled from a man aged 55 to 70 in good health and CMV-seronegative. CDR3 sequence: CASSYASGGLDTQYF. DNA of the CDR3: TGTGCCAGCAGTTACGCGAGCGGGGGGCTAGATACGCAGTATTTT.